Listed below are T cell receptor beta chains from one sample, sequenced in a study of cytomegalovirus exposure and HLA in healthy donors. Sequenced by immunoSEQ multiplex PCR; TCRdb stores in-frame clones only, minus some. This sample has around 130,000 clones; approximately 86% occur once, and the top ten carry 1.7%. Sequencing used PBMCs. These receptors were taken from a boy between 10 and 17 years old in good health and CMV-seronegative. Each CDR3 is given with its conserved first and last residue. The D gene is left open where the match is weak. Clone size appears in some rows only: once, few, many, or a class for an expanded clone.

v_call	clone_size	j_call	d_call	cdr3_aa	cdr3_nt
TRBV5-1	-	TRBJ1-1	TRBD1	CASSSQGGNTEAFF	TGCGCCAGCAGCTCACAGGGGGGGAACACTGAAGCTTTCTTT
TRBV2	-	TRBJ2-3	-	CASMSTDTQYF	TGTGCCAGCATGAGTACAGATACGCAGTATTTT
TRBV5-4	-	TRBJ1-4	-	CASSLSGNEKLFF	TGTGCCAGCAGCTTGAGCGGTAATGAAAAACTGTTTTTT
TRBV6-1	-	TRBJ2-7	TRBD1	CATPKAGQGTYEQYF	TGTGCCACCCCAAAGGCGGGACAGGGGACCTACGAGCAGTACTTC
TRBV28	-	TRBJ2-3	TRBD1	CASSSPGQGTNTQYF	TGTGCCAGCAGTTCACCTGGACAGGGGACAAATACGCAGTATTTT
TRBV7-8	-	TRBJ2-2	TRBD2	CASSLRLAGVGGELFF	TGTGCCAGCAGCTTACGGCTAGCGGGAGTTGGCGGGGAGCTGTTTTTT
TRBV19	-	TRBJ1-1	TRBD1	CASKPGQSRMNTEAFF	TGTGCCAGTAAACCGGGACAGTCCCGAATGAACACTGAAGCTTTCTTT
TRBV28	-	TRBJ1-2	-	CASSPDPRGPGYTF	TGTGCCAGCAGTCCAGATCCGCGGGGTCCTGGCTACACCTTC
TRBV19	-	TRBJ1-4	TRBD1	CASLKRGQNGKLFF	TGTGCCAGCCTGAAGAGGGGGCAAAATGGAAAACTGTTTTTT
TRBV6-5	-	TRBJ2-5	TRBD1	CASRGTGGGTQYF	TGTGCCAGCAGAGGGACAGGGGGTGGGACCCAGTACTTC
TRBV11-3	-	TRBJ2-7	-	CASSFNSYEQYF	TGTGCCAGCAGCTTTAACTCCTACGAGCAGTACTTC
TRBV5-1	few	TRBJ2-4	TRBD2	CASSLERGQNIQYF	TGCGCCAGCAGCTTGGAGCGGGGACAAAACATTCAGTACTTC
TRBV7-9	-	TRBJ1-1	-	CASSLSRGNTEAFF	TGTGCCAGCAGCTTAAGCAGGGGGAACACTGAAGCTTTCTTT
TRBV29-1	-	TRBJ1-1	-	CSVDSHTAGGSTEAFF	TGCAGCGTTGATTCCCACACGGCGGGTGGGAGCACTGAGGCTTTCTTT
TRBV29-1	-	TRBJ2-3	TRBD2	CSVGVAGASTDTQYF	TGCAGCGTTGGGGTAGCGGGGGCCTCCACAGATACGCAGTATTTT
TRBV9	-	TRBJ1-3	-	CASSVGGGTSGNTIYF	TGTGCCAGCAGCGTGGGAGGCGGGACCTCTGGAAACACCATATATTTT
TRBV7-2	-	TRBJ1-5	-	CASSLGQGSNQPQHF	TGTGCCAGCAGCTTAGGGCAGGGAAGCAATCAGCCCCAGCATTTT
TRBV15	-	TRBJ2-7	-	CATSRSTGIYEQYF	TGTGCCACCAGCAGATCCACAGGGATCTACGAGCAGTACTTC
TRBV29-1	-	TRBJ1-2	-	CSVSSPPLTHGWGYTF	TGCAGCGTCTCCAGCCCCCCTTTGACACACGGATGGGGCTACACCTTC
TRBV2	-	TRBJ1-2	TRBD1	CASLVDRGSEGYTF	TGTGCCAGCCTTGTGGACAGGGGGTCTGAGGGCTACACCTTC
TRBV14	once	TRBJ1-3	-	CASSLRGGSGNTIYF	TGTGCCAGCAGCCTACGAGGGGGCTCTGGAAACACCATATATTTT
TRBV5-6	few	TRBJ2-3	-	CASSLRRNTQYF	TGTGCCAGCAGCTTAAGGAGGAATACGCAGTATTTT
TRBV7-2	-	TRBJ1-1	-	CASSLTARGGSASEAFF	TGTGCCAGCAGCTTAACCGCCCGTGGTGGTTCTGCGTCTGAAGCTTTCTTT
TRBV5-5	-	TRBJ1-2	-	CASSLEFPQSYGYTF	TGTGCCAGCAGCTTGGAATTTCCCCAATCCTATGGCTACACCTTC
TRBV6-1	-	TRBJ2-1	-	CASRDSWEQFF	TGTGCCAGCAGGGACAGCTGGGAGCAGTTCTTC
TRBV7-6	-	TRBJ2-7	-	CASSPGISSYEQYF	TGTGCCAGCAGCCCGGGTATTAGCTCCTACGAGCAGTACTTC